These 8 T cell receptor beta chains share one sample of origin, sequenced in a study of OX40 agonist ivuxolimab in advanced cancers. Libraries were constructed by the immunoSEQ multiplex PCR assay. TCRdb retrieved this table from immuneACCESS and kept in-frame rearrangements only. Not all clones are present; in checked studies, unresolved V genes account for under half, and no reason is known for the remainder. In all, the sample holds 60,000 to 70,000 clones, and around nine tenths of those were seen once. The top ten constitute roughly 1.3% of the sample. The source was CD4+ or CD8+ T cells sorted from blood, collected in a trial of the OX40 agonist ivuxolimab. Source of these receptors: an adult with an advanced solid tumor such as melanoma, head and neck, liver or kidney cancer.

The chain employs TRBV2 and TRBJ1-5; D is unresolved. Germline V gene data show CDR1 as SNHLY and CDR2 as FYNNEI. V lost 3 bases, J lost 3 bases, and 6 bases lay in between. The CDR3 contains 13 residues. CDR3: CASSDQLNQPQHF. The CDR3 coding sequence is TGTGCCAGCAGTGATCAGCTCAATCAGCCCCAGCATTTT.

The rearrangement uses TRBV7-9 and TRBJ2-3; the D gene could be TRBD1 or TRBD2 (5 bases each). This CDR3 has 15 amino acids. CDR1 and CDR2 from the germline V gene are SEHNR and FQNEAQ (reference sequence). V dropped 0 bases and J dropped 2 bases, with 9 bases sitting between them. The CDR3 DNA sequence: TGTGCCAGCAGCTTAGCGGGACGGACCACAGATACGCAGTATTTT. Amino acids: CASSLAGRTTDTQYF.

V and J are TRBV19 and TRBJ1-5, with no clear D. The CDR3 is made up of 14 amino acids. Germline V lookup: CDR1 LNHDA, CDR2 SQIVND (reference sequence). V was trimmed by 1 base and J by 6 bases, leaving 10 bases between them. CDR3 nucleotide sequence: TGTGCCAGTAGTATAGTTAAGGCCGGTCAGCCCCAGCATTTT. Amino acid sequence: CASSIVKAGQPQHF.

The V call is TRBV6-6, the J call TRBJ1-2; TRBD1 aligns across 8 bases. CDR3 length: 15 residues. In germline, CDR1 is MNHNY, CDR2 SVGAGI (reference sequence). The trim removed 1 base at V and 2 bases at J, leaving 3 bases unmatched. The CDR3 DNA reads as TGTGCCAGCAGTTACTTGGGGGACAGGAACTATGGCTACACCTTC. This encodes CASSYLGDRNYGYTF.

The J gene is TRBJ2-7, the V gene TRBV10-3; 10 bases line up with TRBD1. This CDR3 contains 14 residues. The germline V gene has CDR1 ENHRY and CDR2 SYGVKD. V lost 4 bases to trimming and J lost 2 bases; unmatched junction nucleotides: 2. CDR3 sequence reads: CAISGDRGPYEQYF. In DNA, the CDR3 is TGTGCCATCAGTGGCGACAGGGGGCCCTACGAGCAGTACTTC.

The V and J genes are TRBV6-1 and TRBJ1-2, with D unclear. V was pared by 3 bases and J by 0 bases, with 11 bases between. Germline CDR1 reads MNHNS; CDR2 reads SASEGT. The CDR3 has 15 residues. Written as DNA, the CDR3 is TGTGCCAGCAGTGATCCGGGGATTACTAACTATGGCTACACCTTC. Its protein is CASSDPGITNYGYTF.

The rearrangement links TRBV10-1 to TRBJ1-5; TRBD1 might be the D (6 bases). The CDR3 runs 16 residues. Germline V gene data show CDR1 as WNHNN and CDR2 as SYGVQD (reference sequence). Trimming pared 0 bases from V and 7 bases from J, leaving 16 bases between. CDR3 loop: CASSESAGGAGQPQHF. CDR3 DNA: TGCGCCAGCAGTGAGTCCGCGGGGGGCGCGGGGCAGCCCCAGCATTTT.

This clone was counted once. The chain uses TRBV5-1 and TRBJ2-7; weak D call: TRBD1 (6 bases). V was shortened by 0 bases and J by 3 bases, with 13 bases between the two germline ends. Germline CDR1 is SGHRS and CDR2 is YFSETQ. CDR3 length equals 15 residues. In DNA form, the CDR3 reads TGCGCCAGCAGCTTGGGGTGGACAGAGCGCTACGAGCAGTACTTC. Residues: CASSLGWTERYEQYF.